These 3 T cell receptor beta chains share one sample of origin, sequenced in a study of long-term antiretroviral therapy in people with HIV. Investigators performed immunoSEQ version v3.0 at survey level. TCRdb's table, derived via immunoSEQ multiplex PCR, lists solely in-frame clones and lacks some. Among 48,000 or so clones listed, about 80% were seen once. The sample was unsorted PBMCs, taken 0.8 years after starting antiretroviral therapy. Receptor source: a woman aged 18-30 years with HIV.

Concerning this clone: This specimen includes other DNA sequences encoding the same CDR3. This chain joins TRBV29-1 and TRBJ2-7; 8 nucleotides align to TRBD1. V was clipped by 0 bases and J by 1 base; unmatched bases: 5. Per germline, CDR1 SQVTM and CDR2 ANQGSEA. The CDR3 extends over 15 amino acids. The CDR3 protein is CSVEDAGQGSYEQYF. CDR3 bases: TGCAGCGTTGAAGATGCAGGACAGGGATCCTACGAGCAGTACTTC.

This chain uses TRBV9 with TRBJ1-5; unclear D gene. The CDR3 sequence is 14 residues long. Looked up from germline, CDR1 is SGDLS and CDR2 is YYNGEE. V was cut by 0 bases and J by 5 bases, with 9 bases left in between. The chain's CDR3 is CASSVAGSYQPQHF. CDR3 DNA sequence: TGTGCCAGCAGCGTAGCAGGCAGTTATCAGCCCCAGCATTTT.

The chain couples TRBV18 to TRBJ2-7; TRBD1 matches 7 bases. CDR3 length equals 14 residues. With 3 bases clipped from V and 4 bases from J, the junction kept 6 bases outside the gene matches. The germline CDR1 and CDR2 sequences are KGHSH and LQKENI. The CDR3 sequence is CASSPGTAEYEQYF. The CDR3 DNA reads as TGTGCCAGCTCACCGGGGACAGCGGAGTACGAGCAGTACTTC.